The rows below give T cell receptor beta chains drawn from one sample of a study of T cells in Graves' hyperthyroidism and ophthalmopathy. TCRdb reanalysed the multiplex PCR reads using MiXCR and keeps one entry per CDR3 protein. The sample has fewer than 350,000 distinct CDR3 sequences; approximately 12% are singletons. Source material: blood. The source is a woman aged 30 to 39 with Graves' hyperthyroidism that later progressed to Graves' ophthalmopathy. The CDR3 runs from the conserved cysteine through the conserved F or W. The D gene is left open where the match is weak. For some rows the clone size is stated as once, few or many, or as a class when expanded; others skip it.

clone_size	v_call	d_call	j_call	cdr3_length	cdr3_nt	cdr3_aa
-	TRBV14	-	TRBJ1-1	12	TGTGCCAGCAGCCAAACAGAATCTGAAGCTTTCTTT	CASSQTESEAFF
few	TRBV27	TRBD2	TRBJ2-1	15	TGTGCCAGCAGTTTATTTGCGGGAGGGCCGGGTGAGCAGTTCTTC	CASSLFAGGPGEQFF
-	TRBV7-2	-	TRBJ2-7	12	TGTGCCAGCACCCCGGGTGGCTACGAGCAGTACTTC	CASTPGGYEQYF
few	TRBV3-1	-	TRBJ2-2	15	TGTGCCAGCAGCCCCTATAACAGTCCCACCGGGGAGCTGTTTTTT	CASSPYNSPTGELFF
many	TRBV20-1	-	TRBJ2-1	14	TGCAGTGCTAGTAGGACCCCAAGAGGTAATGAGCAGTTCTTC	CSASRTPRGNEQFF
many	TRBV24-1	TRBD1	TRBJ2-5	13	TGTGCCTCAAGACAGGGCCCCCAAGAGACCCAGTACTTC	CASRQGPQETQYF
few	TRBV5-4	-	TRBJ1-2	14	TGTGCCTTCGTGGGGGGCAGGGATTACTATGGCTACACCTTC	CAFVGGRDYYGYTF
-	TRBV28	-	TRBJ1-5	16	TGTGCCAGCAGTTCTGCCAGCACTTATAGCAATCAGCCCCAGCATTTT	CASSSASTYSNQPQHF
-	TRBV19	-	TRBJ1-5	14	TGTGCCAGTAGTTTACAGGGTCCTAATCAGCCCCAGCATTTT	CASSLQGPNQPQHF
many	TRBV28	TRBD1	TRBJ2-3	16	TGTGCCAGCGCCTCACCCGGGACAGGGGAAATAGATACGCAGTATTTT	CASASPGTGEIDTQYF
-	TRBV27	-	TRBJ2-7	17	TGTGCCAGCAGTTTAGGAGGGGGACAGAGTAGATTCTACGAGCAGTACTTC	CASSLGGGQSRFYEQYF
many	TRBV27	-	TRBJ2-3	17	TGTGCCAGCAGTTTTTCTTCCCTCGGTCCCCTCACAGATACGCAGTATTTT	CASSFSSLGPLTDTQYF
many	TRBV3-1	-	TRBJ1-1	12	TGTGCCAGCAGCCAAGAGGTCGGATGGACTTTCTTT	CASSQEVGWTFF
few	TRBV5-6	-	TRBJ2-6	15	TGTGCCAGCAGCCTGACCCTAGATGGGGCCAACGTCCTGACTTTC	CASSLTLDGANVLTF
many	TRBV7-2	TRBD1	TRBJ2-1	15	TGTGCCAGCAGCCGACAGGGCTCAGCTAACGATGAGCAGTTCTTC	CASSRQGSANDEQFF
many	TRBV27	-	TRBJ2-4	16	TGTGCCAGCCCCACGGGGTCGGACAGCCGAAAAAACATTCAGTACTTC	CASPTGSDSRKNIQYF
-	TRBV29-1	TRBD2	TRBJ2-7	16	TGCAGCGCCCTTGGGACTAGCGGGAGGACTTCCTACGAGCAGTACTTC	CSALGTSGRTSYEQYF
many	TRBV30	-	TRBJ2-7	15	TGTGCCTGGAGCTCTCCGGGAGATTCAGCCTACGAGCAGTACTTC	CAWSSPGDSAYEQYF
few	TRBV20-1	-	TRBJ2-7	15	TGCAGTGCTAGTAATGCGAACTCCGCTGCCTACGAGCAGTACTTC	CSASNANSAAYEQYF
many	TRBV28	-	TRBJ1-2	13	TGTGCCACCCGGGGGGCGGAAAACTATGGCTACACCTTC	CATRGAENYGYTF
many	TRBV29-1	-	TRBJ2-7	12	TGCAGCGTTGAAGACCCGGCCGGCGAGCAGTACTTC	CSVEDPAGEQYF
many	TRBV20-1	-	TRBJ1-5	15	TGCAGTGCTAGAGATACAGCAGCCAGCAATCAGCCCCAGCATTTT	CSARDTAASNQPQHF
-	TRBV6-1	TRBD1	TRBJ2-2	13	TGTGCCATCCTTACAGGGGGCCACGGGGAGCTGTTTTTT	CAILTGGHGELFF
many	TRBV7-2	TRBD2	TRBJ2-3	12	TGTGCCCTGGGGGGGGACACAGATACGCAGTATTTT	CALGGDTDTQYF
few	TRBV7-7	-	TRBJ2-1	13	TGTGCTAGCAGCTTAGAACCGGGCGATGAGCAGTTCTTC	CASSLEPGDEQFF
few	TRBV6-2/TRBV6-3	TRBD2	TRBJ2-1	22	TGTGCCAGCAGTACAAGGTCCCGACTAGCGGGAGGCTATACGAGCTCCTACAATGAGCAGTTCTTC	CASSTRSRLAGGYTSSYNEQFF
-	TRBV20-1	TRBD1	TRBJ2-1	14	TGCAGTGCTACCGGGACAGCGAACGACAATGAGCAGTTCTTC	CSATGTANDNEQFF
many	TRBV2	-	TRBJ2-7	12	TGTGCCAGCAAGGAGAGGATCTACGAGCAGTACTTC	CASKERIYEQYF
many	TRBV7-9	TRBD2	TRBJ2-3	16	TGTGCCAGCAGCCTGGGACTAGCGGAACTCACAGATACGCAGTATTTT	CASSLGLAELTDTQYF
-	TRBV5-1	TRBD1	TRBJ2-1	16	TGCGCCAGCAGCCTACCACCGGGACAGAGCTACAATGAGCAGTTCTTC	CASSLPPGQSYNEQFF
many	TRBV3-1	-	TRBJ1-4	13	TGTGCCAGCAGCCAAGGAAGCGGAGAAAAACTGTTTTTT	CASSQGSGEKLFF